This record covers a single T cell receptor (beta chain). Its antigen is currently unknown. TCRdb analysed the PCR reads with MiXCR anew, one entry per CDR3 protein. This table holds just under 30,000 distinct CDR3 sequences, almost 50% found once. The data were taken from a study of vaccination and CD4 T cells after COVID-19. Study-wide results and limits: The study sampled relatively few convalescent patients and omitted early post-infection timepoints.

V was pared by 8 bases and J by 5 bases, with 10 bases of the junction left unmatched. Germline V gives CDR1 MNHNS, CDR2 SASEGT. The CDR3 consists of 14 residues. Time point denoted: late sampling 161 to 241 days after vaccination in a few convalescent patients. This chain links TRBV6-1 with TRBJ2-5; TRBD1 agrees at 8 bases. The clonotype originates from a human donor who had recovered from COVID-19. Sequenced material: CD4+ T cells from blood, taken about 7 months after SARS-CoV-2 vaccination. This CDR3 reads CASAQGAPRETQYF. The CDR3 bases are TGTGCCAGCGCCCAGGGGGCGCCGAGGGAGACCCAGTACTTC.